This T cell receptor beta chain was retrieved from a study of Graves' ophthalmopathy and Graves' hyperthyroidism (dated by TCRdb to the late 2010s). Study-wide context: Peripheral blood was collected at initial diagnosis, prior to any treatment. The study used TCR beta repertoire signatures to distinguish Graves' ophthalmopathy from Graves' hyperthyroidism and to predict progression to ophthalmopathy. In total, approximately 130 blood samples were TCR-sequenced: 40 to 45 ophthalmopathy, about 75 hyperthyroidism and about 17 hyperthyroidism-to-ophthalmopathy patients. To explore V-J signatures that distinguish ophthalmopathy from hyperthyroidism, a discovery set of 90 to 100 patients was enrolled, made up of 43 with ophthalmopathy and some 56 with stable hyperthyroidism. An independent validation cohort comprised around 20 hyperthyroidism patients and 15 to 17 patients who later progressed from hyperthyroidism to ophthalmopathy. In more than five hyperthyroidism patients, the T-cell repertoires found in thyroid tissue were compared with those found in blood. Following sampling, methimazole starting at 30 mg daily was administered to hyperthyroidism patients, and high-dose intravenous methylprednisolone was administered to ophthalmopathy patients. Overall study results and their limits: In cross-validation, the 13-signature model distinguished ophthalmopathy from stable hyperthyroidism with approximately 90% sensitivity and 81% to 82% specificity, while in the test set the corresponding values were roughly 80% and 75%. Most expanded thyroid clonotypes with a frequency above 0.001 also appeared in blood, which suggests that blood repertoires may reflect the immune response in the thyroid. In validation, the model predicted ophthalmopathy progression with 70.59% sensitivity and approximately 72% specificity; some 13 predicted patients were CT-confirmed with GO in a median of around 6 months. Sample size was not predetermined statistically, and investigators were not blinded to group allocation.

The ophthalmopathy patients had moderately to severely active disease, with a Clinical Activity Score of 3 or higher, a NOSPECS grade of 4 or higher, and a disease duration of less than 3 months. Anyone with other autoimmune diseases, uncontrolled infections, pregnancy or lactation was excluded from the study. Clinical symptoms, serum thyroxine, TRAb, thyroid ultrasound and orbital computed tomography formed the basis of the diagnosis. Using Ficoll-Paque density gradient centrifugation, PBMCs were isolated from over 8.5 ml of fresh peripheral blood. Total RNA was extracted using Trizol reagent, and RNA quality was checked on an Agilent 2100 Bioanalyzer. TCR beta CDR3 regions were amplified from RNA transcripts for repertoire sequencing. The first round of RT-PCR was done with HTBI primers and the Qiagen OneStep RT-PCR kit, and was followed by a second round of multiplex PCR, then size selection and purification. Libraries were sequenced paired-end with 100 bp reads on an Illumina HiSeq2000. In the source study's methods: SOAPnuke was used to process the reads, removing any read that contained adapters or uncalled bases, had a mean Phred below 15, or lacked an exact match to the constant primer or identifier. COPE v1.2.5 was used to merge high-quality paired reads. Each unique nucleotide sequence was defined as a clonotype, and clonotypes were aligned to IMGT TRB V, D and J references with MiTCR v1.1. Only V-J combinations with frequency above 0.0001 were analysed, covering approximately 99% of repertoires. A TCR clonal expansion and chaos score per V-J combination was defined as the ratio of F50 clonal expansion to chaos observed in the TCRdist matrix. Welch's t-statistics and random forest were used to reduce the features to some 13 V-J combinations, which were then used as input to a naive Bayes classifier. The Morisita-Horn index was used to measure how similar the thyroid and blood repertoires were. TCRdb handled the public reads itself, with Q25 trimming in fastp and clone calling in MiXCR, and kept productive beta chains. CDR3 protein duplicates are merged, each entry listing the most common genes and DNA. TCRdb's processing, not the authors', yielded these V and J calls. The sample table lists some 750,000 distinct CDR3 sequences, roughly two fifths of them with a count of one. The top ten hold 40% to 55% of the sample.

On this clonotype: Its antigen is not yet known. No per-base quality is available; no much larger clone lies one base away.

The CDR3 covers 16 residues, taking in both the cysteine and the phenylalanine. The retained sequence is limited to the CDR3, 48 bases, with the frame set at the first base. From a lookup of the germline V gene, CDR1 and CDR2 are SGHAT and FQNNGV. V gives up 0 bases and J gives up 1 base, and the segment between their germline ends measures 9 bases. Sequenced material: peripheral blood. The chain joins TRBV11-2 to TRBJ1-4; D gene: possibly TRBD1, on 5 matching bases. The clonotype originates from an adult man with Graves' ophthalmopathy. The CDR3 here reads CASSLDGGLTNEKLFF. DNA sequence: TGTGCCAGCAGCTTAGATGGGGGTCTAACTAATGAAAAACTGTTTTTT.